Here is one T cell receptor beta chain with its context. Assay used: immunoSEQ multiplex PCR; TCRdb lists only in-frame clones, some missing. The data show 350,000 to 450,000 clones, 90% to 95% seen once. This sample was included in a study of Ad26.COV2.S vaccination and SARS-CoV-2 variants. Germline V gene sequence: CDR1 SGHDT, CDR2 YYEEEE. The CDR3 has 17 amino acids. V dropped 2 bases and J dropped 5 bases, with 23 bases sitting between them. The sequence derives from a human donor who had recovered from COVID-19. The sample in question was peripheral blood, obtained after recovery from COVID-19. V and J are TRBV5-6 and TRBJ2-7; a weak D match, TRBD2 (5 bases). CDR3 DNA: TGTGCCAGCAGCTTCTGGAGGCTGGACTCCCTCTCGGACGAGCAGTACTTC. Its translation is CASSFWRLDSLSDEQYF.